This section outlines one T cell receptor beta chain sequence together with its context. What it binds is unknown. This specimen comes from a study of blood T cells in healthy people across ages. Study results and caveats: Diversity was higher, and naive CD4+ cells more numerous, in long-lived donors than in aged donors. Estimates drawn from one million T cells were deemed to understate diversity.

It was with a sample-barcoded 5' primer and a J-beta primer mix that a second PCR of about 6 to 12 cycles was run. Carrying 12 random nucleotides, a template-switch adaptor labeled each individual cDNA molecule. TCRdb re-called the 5' RACE reads through MiXCR, storing one row per CDR3 protein. Counted here are approximately 850,000 distinct CDR3 sequences, under 55% occurring once; the ten biggest clones make up roughly 19%. CDR3 length: 16 residues. Germline V gene sequence: CDR1 SGDLS, CDR2 YYNGEE. Trimming cost V 4 bases and J 6 bases; bases outside gene matches: 9. In each sample, at least 7 million PBMCs were isolated.

The receptor's source is a man aged 55 to 70 in good health. V gene TRBV9 combines with J gene TRBJ2-2; TRBD1 agrees at 10 bases. Sequencing was carried out using blood. The CDR3 nucleotides are TGTGCCAGCAGCCCACGCCCGGGACAGGGGTCCGGGGAGCTGTTTTTT. This encodes CASSPRPGQGSGELFF. Combining the CDR3 with reference TRBV9 and TRBJ2-2 gives the whole variable domain DSGVTQTPKHLITATGQRVTLRCSPRSGDLSVYWYQQSLDQGLQFLIQYYNGEERAKGNILERFSAQQFPDLHSELNLSSLELGDSALYFCASSPRPGQGSGELFFGEGSRLTVL.